This TCR beta chain was identified during a study of cytomegalovirus exposure and HLA in healthy donors. Overall study findings and caveats: Cytomegalovirus-associated TCR beta chains were listed, numbering some 170.

Trimming removed 2 bases from V and 1 base from J; junction bases left unmatched: 8. The V gene's germline CDR1 is LGHNA and CDR2 YNFKEQ. The CDR3 is 17 residues long. Regarding this clone: Its antigen is not known.

Primers: 60 Vbeta forward and 13 Jbeta reverse. The table came from immunoSEQ multiplex PCR; TCRdb's copy has only in-frame clones and leaves some out. The sample yields about 150,000 clones, 80% seen once. The receptor's source is a man aged 25-45 years in good health and CMV-seropositive. V and J are TRBV4-2 and TRBJ2-3, with 8 bases matching TRBD1. The sample taken for sequencing was PBMCs. The CDR3 loop reads CASSQLLPGQGTDTQYF. DNA for the CDR3: TGTGCCAGCAGCCAACTTCTGCCGGGACAGGGCACAGATACGCAGTATTTT.